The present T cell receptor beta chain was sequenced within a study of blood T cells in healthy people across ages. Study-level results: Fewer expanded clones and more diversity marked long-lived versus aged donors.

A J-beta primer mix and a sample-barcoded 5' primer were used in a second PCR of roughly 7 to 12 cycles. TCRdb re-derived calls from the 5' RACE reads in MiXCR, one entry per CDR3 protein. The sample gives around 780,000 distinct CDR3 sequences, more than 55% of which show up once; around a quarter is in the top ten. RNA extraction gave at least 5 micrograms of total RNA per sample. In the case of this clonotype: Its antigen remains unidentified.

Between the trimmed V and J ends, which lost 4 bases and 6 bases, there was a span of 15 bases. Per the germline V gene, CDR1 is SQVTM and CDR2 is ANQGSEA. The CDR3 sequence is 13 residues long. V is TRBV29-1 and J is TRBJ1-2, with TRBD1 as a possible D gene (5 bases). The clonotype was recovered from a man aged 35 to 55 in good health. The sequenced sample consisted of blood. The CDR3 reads CSVGGDSGHGYTF. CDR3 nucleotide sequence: TGCAGCGTTGGGGGGGATTCAGGACATGGCTACACCTTC.